Given below is one T cell receptor beta chain in context. This clone's antigen is unknown. No clone much larger than this one lies a single base away; base qualities are absent. The sample belongs to a study of cytomegalovirus exposure and HLA in healthy donors (dated by TCRdb to 2015 to 2018). About the study as a whole: According to an earlier analysis of 450 to 650 of the donors, roughly 180 million T cells yielded roughly 110 million unique TCR beta sequences and approximately 300 Gb of sequence data. Using immunosequencing, the study profiled T cell repertoires from around 680 subjects and related those repertoires to cytomegalovirus serostatus. Because of strong linkage in the cohort, roughly five DR-DQ haplotypes were treated as single units for association and clustering. Class I and class II HLA loci were covered by the typing at four-digit resolution. To decide whether each TCR beta V gene segment behaved as functional or pseudogenic, an earlier analysis of 587 of the donors relied on high-throughput TCR beta sequencing. Alongside the repertoire data, information on donor age, sex, ethnicity and CMV serostatus was compiled. All discovery cohort repertoires had been generated on a single sequencing platform. High-throughput TCR immunosequencing, statistical association of individual TCRs with disease status, and machine learning were combined to predict cytomegalovirus infection status. Typing coverage differed by locus: A, B, C, DRB1 and DQB1 were typed in about 629-640 donors, DQA1 in around 500, DPA1 in around 610, and DPB1 in 472. The study aimed to test whether cataloging public T cell receptors could reveal signatures of past pathogen exposure. In addition to the first cohort of around 670 subjects, a separate validation cohort of over 90 different subjects was used. In the later analysis, no new phenotypic data were used to find candidate immune exposures; instead, reliance was placed on TCR beta sequences and their occurrence across donors. A later genetic analysis took genome-wide SNP genotypes for about three fifths of the roughly 700 donors and used that subset as a discovery cohort. Among some 410 genotyped donors of the cohort, an average of approximately 230,000 unique TCR beta nucleotide sequences were sequenced per donor, about a sixth of them non-productive. In a later analysis, previously published TCR beta repertoires from fewer than 750 donors were re-analyzed and high-resolution HLA genotyping was added so that TCR occurrence patterns could be studied. Approximately 300 gigabases of sequencing data and around 80 million unique TCR sequences made up an early release that covered several hundred HLA-typed donors. Among the roughly 380 genotyped donors, about 83% belonged to the genetic ancestry cluster associated with self-reported Caucasian donors. The research as a whole found: CMV serostatus was the only immune exposure information available for the cohort. Specific HLA alleles were associated with over 15,000 TCR beta sequences at a false discovery rate of 0.05 in a later analysis. Only TCR beta chains were sequenced in this cohort, and the absence of alpha or paired-chain data limited detectable features. In a later analysis, several top co-occurrence clusters were reported to appear linked to parvovirus B19, influenza, CMV and Epstein-Barr virus. Compared with the roughly 670-donor mean, donors in an Asian-associated ancestry cluster had fewer N-insertions in productive TCRs, according to a later genetic analysis. Because counts were too low, approximately 15 rarely observed V segments, including chromosome 9 orphons, were excluded from the earlier analysis of 587 of the donors. When HLA alleles, especially DR and DQ, strongly co-occurred, TCR associations were difficult to assign to individual alleles. Cytomegalovirus status was reported to be diagnosed by the classifier with high specificity and sensitivity in both the original and validation cohorts. In vitro tests confirmed that three of the cytomegalovirus-associated TCR beta chains recognize cytomegalovirus antigens. A further reported finding was that TCR beta sequences accurately predicted the HLA-A and HLA-B alleles for most subjects in the first cohort. A cluster of highly shared sequence variants was judged likely to be a technical artifact of the sequencing pipeline. Linkage disequilibrium might explain the correlated functional status among segregating V segments, but an unknown experimental factor could not be excluded. Because the 87-base-pair reads could not distinguish some IMGT-functional V segments, including TRBV6-2 and TRBV6-3, those segments were excluded. In a later analysis, the rate of TCR association differed among HLA loci, with DRB1 alleles having the most associated TCRs and HLA-C alleles having the fewest. An association between a missense DCLRE1C variant and V-gene and J-gene trimming of TCR beta chains was found in a later genetic analysis and replicated in an independent cohort. Because some donors lacked HLA typing at each locus, the association tests relied only on the typed subset. A total of fewer than 200 TCR beta chains were listed by the study as associated with cytomegalovirus. While some public TCRs were present in many individuals, most TCR sequences turned up only very rarely across donors. According to the authors, the approach could potentially be generalized to other disease states and immunological phenotypes. In a later analysis, HLA-associated TCR beta chains were found to be more clonally expanded and to have lower generation probabilities than equally common non-associated chains. Roughly uniform sequencing depth across donors was assumed in presence/absence analyses, although this assumption may not hold. Broadly in line with IMGT annotations, most TCR beta V segments showed up in productive rearrangements about 90% or about 30% of the time in an earlier analysis of several hundred of the donors. Most CMV-associated TCR beta chains appeared to be HLA-restricted in a later analysis, and the HLA associations seemed to be driven largely by CMV exposure.

V gives up 0 bases and J gives up 2 bases, and the segment between their germline ends measures 7 bases. CDR1 is given as GTSNPN and CDR2 as SVGIG, both from the germline V gene (reference sequence). Including cysteine and phenylalanine, the CDR3 has 13 amino acids. Of all the DNA, just the CDR3 is kept, 39 bases in frame from base 1. The cohort comprised hundreds of healthy bone marrow donors. At the time of sampling, all cohort members were nominally healthy, though unrecorded immune exposures were likely present. The donor tested CMV seronegative, placing the donor among the 300 to 450 seronegative members of the cohort. A peripheral blood sample was collected from each donor, and TCR beta sequencing was performed on peripheral blood mononuclear cells. Genomic DNA extraction from the blood cell samples was performed with the Qiagen DNeasy Blood Extraction Kit. Library construction relied on the immunoSEQ multiplex PCR assay. The multiplex PCR relied on a mix of 60 forward primers for TCR Vbeta segments and 13 reverse primers for TCR Jbeta segments. A multiplex PCR assay on genomic DNA amplified the CDR3 region of rearranged TCR beta genes. On the Illumina HiSeq System, the amplified TCR beta libraries were sequenced as 87-base-pair reads. Processing in the source paper ran as follows. In a later analysis, tens of millions of unique TCR beta chains were counted across the 500 to 700 repertoires, and roughly 9.9 million of these chains were shared by at least two donors. A nearest-neighbor algorithm error-corrected the raw reads and collapsed the reads into unique sequences, merging closely related sequences to remove PCR and sequencing errors. V, D and J gene segments were assigned by aligning CDR3 sequences to IMGT reference sequences. For a sequence to be retained, a match of at least six nucleotides to both a V gene segment and a J gene segment was required. Rearrangements were called productive when the CDR3 lacked stop codons and stayed in frame with V and J; all others were non-productive. CDR3 was defined according to IMGT convention as the region running from the second conserved V-encoded cysteine to the conserved J-encoded phenylalanine. The earlier analysis of 450 to 750 of the donors excluded any sequence lacking an unambiguous match to a single V gene segment. An earlier analysis of fewer than 650 of the donors classified V segments as functional when productive rearrangements were above 56.7% and as segregating when the standard deviation between donors was above 5%. A statistical classification framework was built to diagnose cytomegalovirus status from the catalog of TCR beta chain sequences. A later analysis assigned V and J genes by comparing TCR nucleotide sequences with IMGT/GENE-DB human TR gene sequences. In a later analysis, CDR3 sequences and most-parsimonious VDJ recombination scenarios were assigned using the TCRdist pipeline. A later analysis defined each TCR beta chain by its CDR3 amino acid sequence plus V-gene family, and excluded reads lacking a unique V-gene family. A later analysis removed several hundred highly shared, low-generation-probability nucleotide sequences to deal with suspected cross-contamination and a sequencing artifact. In a later analysis, a clonal expansion index was calculated for each public chain from normalized within-repertoire ranks of inferred template counts. A later analysis computed generation probabilities with a VDJ recombination model fitted to out-of-frame rearrangements, and checked the results against IGoR. In a later analysis, TCR-TCR, TCR-HLA and TCR-CMV co-occurrence was scored with hypergeometric tests, and a repertoire-size bias correction was applied to TCR pairs. To estimate false discovery rates, a later analysis permuted the HLA or CMV assignments 20 times. In a later analysis, co-occurring TCRs were grouped using DBSCAN, and TCRdist sequence similarity was added for clustering within HLA-allele-positive subsets. Repertoires with fewer than 30,000 or more than 120,000 public chains, plus five repertoires with anomalous nucleotide sharing, were excluded from co-occurrence clustering. Held by TCRdb, this immuneACCESS table contains in-frame sequences only and omits some clones. Under half of the omission traces to an unresolved V gene where checked; the cause of the rest is unknown. From that table come the V and J calls and clone size; the DNA was used to work out D and trimming. Recorded for this sample are about 140,000 clones; roughly 80% of them occurred a single time. In total, the top ten clones hold about 2.2% of the sample.

The sequenced material came from PBMCs. This chain is built from TRBV30 and TRBJ1-2; no confident D gene assignment can be made. This sequence originates from a man under 40 in good health and CMV-seronegative. CDR3 reads: CAWSVLHNYGYTF. The DNA sequence reads TGTGCCTGGAGTGTACTACACAACTATGGCTACACCTTC.